Below are 9 T cell receptor beta chains sequenced from a single sample in a study of OX40 agonist ivuxolimab in advanced cancers. Library prep was done by the immunoSEQ multiplex PCR assay. This immuneACCESS table, as held by TCRdb, lists in-frame sequences with V and J called but not all clones. Of the missing ones, under half trace to an unresolved V gene in checked studies; the others have no known cause. This sample is represented by about 80,000 clones; over 85% of them were singletons. Approximately 10% of the sample rests with the top ten. Sequenced here: CD4+ or CD8+ T cells sorted from blood, sampled in a trial of the OX40 agonist ivuxolimab. These receptors came from an adult with an advanced solid tumor such as melanoma, head and neck, liver or kidney cancer.

The chain uses TRBV11-3 and TRBJ2-7, with 8 bases fitting TRBD1. The V gene end was trimmed by 5 bases and the J gene end by 2 bases; junction bases not matched to a gene: 2. There are 13 residues in the CDR3. The germline gives CDR1 SGHNT, CDR2 YENEEA. Here the CDR3 reads CASSRQGPYEQYF. The DNA for the CDR3 is TGTGCCAGCAGCAGACAGGGGCCCTACGAGCAGTACTTC.

In its sample, this clone was seen once. The chain recombines TRBV13 with TRBJ1-1; D is ambiguous. This CDR3 is 12 amino acids long. With 0 bases removed from V and 8 bases from J, the gap between germline ends came to 7 bases. Germline CDR1 PRHDT, CDR2 FYEKMQ (reference sequence). DNA of the CDR3: TGTGCCAGCAGCTTAGGCACGGGAGAAGCTTTCTTT. The encoded protein is CASSLGTGEAFF.

This chain connects TRBV19 to TRBJ2-1; D is possibly TRBD2 (6 bases). The CDR3 is 15 residues long. V lost 6 bases and J 2 bases, leaving 14 bases between the germline ends. Germline V gene lookup returns CDR1 LNHDA and CDR2 SQIVND (reference sequence). DNA of the CDR3: TGTGCCAGTAGCCGCAGCGGGTCTACCTACAATGAGCAGTTCTTC. It specifies CASSRSGSTYNEQFF.

This chain uses TRBV7-9 with TRBJ2-1, with 7 positions matching TRBD2. The CDR3 runs to 17 residues. CDR1 and CDR2 (germline): SEHNR, FQNEAQ (reference sequence). With 5 bases clipped from V and 5 bases from J, the junction kept 15 bases outside the gene matches. This CDR3 reads CASSPRGSGIQDNEQFF. CDR3 DNA sequence: TGTGCCAGCAGCCCCCGAGGGAGCGGGATTCAGGACAATGAGCAGTTCTTC.

The genes are TRBV25-1 and TRBJ2-1; 16 nucleotides line up with TRBD2. J was trimmed by 7 bases and V by 3 bases; bases with no gene match: 6. Germline lookup yields CDR1 MGHDK and CDR2 SYGVNS. The CDR3 contains 17 residues. In nucleotides, the CDR3 is TGTGCCAGCAGTGAGGAGGGACTAGCGGGAGGGTTTAATGAGCAGTTCTTC. Translation gives CASSEEGLAGGFNEQFF.

The sample holds a few counts of this clone. V is TRBV28 and J is TRBJ2-7; D perhaps matches TRBD1 (5 bases). CDR1 is MDHEN and CDR2 is SYDVKM in the germline V gene. The CDR3 totals 15 residues. Trimming pared 3 bases from V and 3 bases from J, leaving 15 bases between. The CDR3 DNA sequence: TGTGCCAGCAGTTTTTCGGCAGGGCCCTTCTACGAGCAGTACTTC. Amino acids: CASSFSAGPFYEQYF.

The chain has TRBV18 and TRBJ2-7; 11 nucleotides match TRBD2. In germline, CDR1 is KGHSH, CDR2 LQKENI. This CDR3 comprises 15 residues. V shed 3 bases, J shed 3 bases, and the junction held 4 bases outside the gene matches. This CDR3 reads CASSPRLAGIYEQYF. The CDR3 DNA reads as TGTGCCAGCTCACCCCGACTAGCGGGAATCTACGAGCAGTACTTC.

The V call is TRBV25-1, the J call TRBJ2-1, with D perhaps TRBD1 (6 bases). Germline assignment: CDR1 MGHDK and CDR2 SYGVNS. V was clipped by 3 bases and J by 2 bases, with 11 bases between them. There are 15 residues in the CDR3. CDR3 sequence reads: CASSESGAPYNEQFF. As DNA, the CDR3 is TGTGCCAGCAGTGAGTCAGGGGCCCCCTACAATGAGCAGTTCTTC.

This clone was seen just once. The chain joins TRBV27 to TRBJ1-1; D is unclear. Germline CDR1 MNHEY, CDR2 SMNVEV (reference sequence). V lost 5 bases and J 5 bases, leaving 6 bases between the germline ends. The CDR3 runs 11 residues. The CDR3, as DNA: TGTGCCAGCAGTCCGGGGACTGAAGCTTTCTTT. It translates to CASSPGTEAFF.